What follows is one T cell receptor beta chain and its context. Its antigen is not identified. The entry originates in a study of cytomegalovirus exposure and HLA in healthy donors. Study-level information: Among the roughly 400 genotyped donors, approximately 80% were placed in the Caucasian-associated ancestry cluster. Study outcomes and limitations: Across donors, sequencing depth was assumed by presence/absence analyses to be roughly uniform. A reported reduction in N-insertions relative to the roughly 640-donor mean was seen in an Asian-associated ancestry cluster in a later analysis.

PCR used 60 Vbeta primers and 13 Jbeta primers. Clones were sequenced by immunoSEQ multiplex PCR, and TCRdb holds only the in-frame ones, with some missing. The table lists more than 150,000 clones, approximately 84% of them singletons, with 5% to 6% in the top ten. This sequence originates from a woman aged 25 to 39 in good health and CMV-seropositive. The sequenced material came from PBMCs.

The CDR3 coding sequence is TGCGCCAGCAGCATGACCACAGGGGGCGTGCAGTACTTC. Translating it yields CASSMTTGGVQYF. The chain links TRBV10-1 to TRBJ2-7; 9 bases map to TRBD1. CDR3 length: 13 residues. The trim removed 6 bases at V and 9 bases at J, leaving 9 bases unmatched. Germline values: CDR1 WNHNN, CDR2 SYGVQD (reference sequence).